This TCR beta chain was sequenced for a study of blood T cell repertoires in COVID-19. Study background: There were acute and convalescent COVID-19 samples, and they came from the United States, Italy and Spain. Sources were T cells, B-cell-depleted T cells, or PBMCs; the material itself was cDNA or gDNA.

Clones were read by immunoSEQ multiplex PCR, and TCRdb kept only the in-frame ones, dropping some. The data contain fewer than 250,000 clones, about 80% of them singletons. Clinical history reported by participants formed the basis on which cohorts were assigned. The CDR3 runs 15 residues. Losses at the gene ends were 5 bases for V and 1 base for J; bases not matched to a gene: 5. Germline-derived CDR1 and CDR2 are LNHDA and SQIVND (reference sequence). The sample taken for sequencing was PBMCs or T cells enriched from blood (not recorded which). The origin of this receptor is a middle-aged woman who had been exposed to COVID-19. V and J are TRBV19 and TRBJ2-7, with TRBD2 identical over 10 bases. The CDR3 protein is CASSSWTSGSYEQYF. The CDR3 nucleotides are TGTGCCAGTAGTTCTTGGACTAGCGGATCCTACGAGCAGTACTTC.